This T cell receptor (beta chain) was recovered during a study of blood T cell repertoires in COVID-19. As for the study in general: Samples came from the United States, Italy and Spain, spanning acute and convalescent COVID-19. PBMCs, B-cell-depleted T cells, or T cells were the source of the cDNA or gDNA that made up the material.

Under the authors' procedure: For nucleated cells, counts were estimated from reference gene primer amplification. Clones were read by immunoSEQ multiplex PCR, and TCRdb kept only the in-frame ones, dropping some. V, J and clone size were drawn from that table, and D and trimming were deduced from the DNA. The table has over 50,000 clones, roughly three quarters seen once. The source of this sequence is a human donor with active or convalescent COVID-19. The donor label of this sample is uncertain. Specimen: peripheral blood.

The DNA of the CDR3 is TGTGCCAGCAGCCGACAAAGCGAGCAGTACTTC. Encoded protein: CASSRQSEQYF. The rearrangement joins TRBV12-3 or TRBV12-4 to TRBJ2-7; D is ambiguous. The V gene lost 6 bases and the J gene lost 6 bases, with 9 bases spanning the gap. The CDR3 is made up of 11 amino acids.